Following are 2 T cell receptor beta chains from one sample sequenced in a study of blood T cells in healthy people across ages. The second PCR ran about 6 to 11 cycles with a sample-barcoded 5' primer and J-beta primers. TCRdb reprocessed the 5' RACE reads with MiXCR, giving one entry per CDR3 protein. The table includes 790,000 or so distinct CDR3 sequences, 35% to 60% detected once. The sequenced sample consisted of blood. The receptor source for this set is a man of 80 years or more in good health.

V and J are TRBV20-1 and TRBJ2-5; no definite D call. The CDR3 is 12 amino acids. The germline V and J ends were trimmed by 5 bases and 3 bases, with 10 bases remaining between them. Per the germline V gene, CDR1 is DFQATT and CDR2 is SNEGSKA (reference sequence). The CDR3 here is CSAGKIKETQYF. Here the CDR3 DNA reads TGCAGTGCTGGAAAAATTAAAGAGACCCAGTACTTC.

This sequence joins TRBV3-1 and TRBJ2-7; D is unresolved. V was trimmed by 6 bases and J by 5 bases, leaving 23 bases between them. The CDR3 has 16 residues. Looked up from germline, CDR1 is LGHDT and CDR2 is YNNKEL (reference sequence). This chain's CDR3 is CASSRPSTGSKNEQYF. In DNA, the CDR3 is TGTGCCAGCAGTCGCCCCAGCACCGGGTCGAAGAACGAGCAGTACTTC.